The 23 T cell receptor beta chains below come from one sample, sequenced in a study of cytomegalovirus exposure and HLA in healthy donors. The PCR had 60 Vbeta and 13 Jbeta primers. The data were produced by immunoSEQ multiplex PCR, yet TCRdb's version contains in-frame clones alone and is incomplete. The table has 85,000 to 100,000 clones, 75% to 85% seen once. What was sequenced was PBMCs. The origin of the receptors is a male donor in good health and CMV-seropositive.

This clone was detected once. The chain recombines TRBV5-8 with TRBJ1-5; TRBD1 aligns across 7 bases. This CDR3 region has 15 residues. With 0 bases clipped from V and 4 bases from J, the junction kept 4 bases outside the gene matches. CDR1 and CDR2 (germline): SGHTS, YDEGEE. The CDR3 bases are TGTGCCAGCAGCTTGGGTCAGGGGGTAAATCAGCCCCAGCATTTT. It encodes CASSLGQGVNQPQHF.

The chain joins TRBV7-9 to TRBJ2-3; 8 bases fit TRBD2. This CDR3 spans 15 amino acids. CDR1 and CDR2 from the germline V gene are SEHNR and FQNEAQ (reference sequence). V dropped 5 bases and J dropped 0; count of bases not matched to a gene: 4. CDR3 sequence reads: CASSAGGPSTDTQYF. The CDR3 bases are TGTGCCAGCAGCGCGGGGGGCCCTAGCACAGATACGCAGTATTTT.

The chain uses TRBV7-6 and TRBJ2-1, with 9 bases that match TRBD2. The CDR3 spans 18 residues. V lost 1 base to trimming and J lost 2 bases; unmatched junction nucleotides: 9. The V gene's germline CDR1 is SGHVS and CDR2 FNYEAQ. CDR3 in DNA: TGTGCCAGCAGCTTAGGTCGGGTTAGCGGGGGCGCCTACAATGAGCAGTTCTTC. Its protein product is CASSLGRVSGGAYNEQFF.

This chain connects TRBV5-6 to TRBJ1-2; D perhaps matches TRBD1 (6 bases). The CDR3 totals 14 residues. V gave up 0 bases and J gave up 2 bases, with 8 bases separating them. The germline V gene encodes CDR1 SGHDT and CDR2 YYEEEE. The CDR3 DNA sequence: TGTGCCAGCAGCTTGGCTGGACAGAACTATGGCTACACCTTC. Encoded protein: CASSLAGQNYGYTF.

The rearrangement joins TRBV11-1 to TRBJ2-3, with 9 bases lining up with TRBD1. Trimming took 1 base from V and 4 from J; bases not matched to a gene: 6. Germline loops: CDR1 SGHAT, CDR2 FQDESV (reference sequence). The CDR3 is 16 amino acids. The CDR3 sequence: CASSLGSGQGADTQYF. DNA of the CDR3: TGTGCCAGCAGCTTAGGGTCGGGACAGGGTGCAGATACGCAGTATTTT. Drawing the rest from reference TRBV11-1 and TRBJ2-3, the complete variable domain is EAEVAQSPRYKITEKSQAVAFWCDPISGHATLYWYRQILGQGPELLVQFQDESVVDDSQLPKDRFSAERLKGVDSTLKIQPAELGDSAMYLCASSLGSGQGADTQYFGPGTRLTVL.

The chain joins TRBV6-1 to TRBJ2-2, with TRBD2 as a possible D gene (5 bases). CDR3 size: 15 residues. Per germline, CDR1 MNHNS and CDR2 SASEGT. The V end lost 4 bases, the J end lost 4 bases, and 13 bases lay between the germline ends. The CDR3 DNA reads TGTGCCAGCAGTGGCGCCCGGGCGGGCACCGGGGAGCTGTTTTTT. It specifies CASSGARAGTGELFF.

This clone has a handful of counts. The chain employs TRBV5-4 and TRBJ1-4, with no clear D. V was cut by 5 bases and J by 5 bases, with 13 bases left in between. Germline V gives CDR1 SGHNT, CDR2 YYREEE (reference sequence). The CDR3 runs 14 residues. CDR3 in amino acids: CASSTPDGNEKLFF. For the CDR3, the DNA is TGTGCCAGCAGTACCCCAGACGGGAATGAAAAACTGTTTTTT.

A remark on this clone: The sample contains more than one DNA sequence encoding this CDR3. The chain recombines TRBV6-1 with TRBJ1-1; perhaps TRBD1 as D (6 bases). Trimming shortened V by 0 bases and J by 4 bases, and 9 bases separated the two germline ends. Germline assignment: CDR1 MNHNS and CDR2 SASEGT. The CDR3 sequence is 14 residues long. The CDR3 is CASSEAGGSTEAFF. CDR3 DNA sequence: TGTGCCAGCAGTGAAGCAGGGGGTAGCACTGAAGCTTTCTTT.

The rearrangement joins TRBV7-2 to TRBJ1-6; 11 bases align to TRBD1. V trimming: 3 bases; J trimming: 8 bases; junction bases outside the gene matches: 3. The length of the CDR3 is 15 residues. The germline CDR1 and CDR2 sequences are SGHTA and FQGNSA. The CDR3 here is CASSLGQGDYSPLHF. As DNA, the CDR3 is TGTGCCAGCAGCTTGGGACAGGGGGATTATTCACCCCTCCACTTT.

The chain carries TRBV6-5 and TRBJ1-2; 9 positions agree with TRBD1. CDR1 and CDR2 from the germline V gene are MNHEY and SVGAGI. CDR3 length: 13 residues. The trim removed 5 bases at V and 8 bases at J, leaving 6 bases unmatched. CDR3 in amino acids: CASSTGGRGGYTF. The CDR3 coding sequence is TGTGCCAGCAGTACAGGGGGCAGGGGAGGCTACACCTTC.

The V call is TRBV27, the J call TRBJ1-1; D remains unclear. The CDR3 sequence is 12 residues long. CDR1 is MNHEY, CDR2 SMNVEV, per germline (reference sequence). The V gene lost 6 bases and the J gene lost 1 base, with 6 bases spanning the gap. The CDR3 protein is CASRTWNTEAFF. The DNA of the CDR3 is TGTGCCAGCAGGACTTGGAACACTGAAGCTTTCTTT.

The J gene is TRBJ2-1, the V gene TRBV7-6, with D perhaps TRBD2 (6 bases). The V gene lost 1 base and the J gene lost 5 bases, with 12 bases spanning the gap. CDR1 and CDR2 (germline): SGHVS, FNYEAQ. CDR3 length: 15 amino acids. CDR3 sequence reads: CASSLVGGYDNEQFF. CDR3 DNA: TGTGCCAGCAGCTTAGTAGGAGGGTATGACAATGAGCAGTTCTTC.

This sequence joins TRBV7-6 and TRBJ1-2, with no clear D. The CDR3 loop spans 16 amino acids. Germline-derived CDR1 and CDR2 are SGHVS and FNYEAQ. Trimming stripped 0 bases from V and 0 bases from J, with 11 bases between. CDR3 amino acids: CASSLASRGANYGYTF. Written as DNA, the CDR3 is TGTGCCAGCAGCTTAGCTTCTCGGGGAGCTAACTATGGCTACACCTTC.

The V call is TRBV5-4, the J call TRBJ2-7, with D perhaps TRBD2 (5 bases). The CDR3 runs to 13 residues. V was shortened by 1 base and J by 3 bases, with 8 bases between the two germline ends. Germline V gives CDR1 SGHNT, CDR2 YYREEE (reference sequence). Here the CDR3 reads CASSLPGNYEQYF. The CDR3 coding sequence is TGTGCCAGCAGCTTGCCGGGGAACTACGAGCAGTACTTC.

The chain combines TRBV6-1 with TRBJ2-5; 9 positions match TRBD2. CDR1 and CDR2 (germline): MNHNS, SASEGT. The CDR3 is made up of 14 amino acids. J was trimmed by 5 bases and V by 4 bases; bases with no gene match: 5. The CDR3 spells CASSGGGAQETQYF. The DNA for the CDR3 is TGTGCCAGCAGTGGCGGGGGGGCCCAGGAGACCCAGTACTTC.

Only one count was recorded for this clone. V usage is TRBV19 and J usage is TRBJ2-1; 11 bases align to TRBD1. Germline CDR1 LNHDA, CDR2 SQIVND (reference sequence). With V trimmed by 3 bases and J by 3 bases, 4 bases remained unmatched. The CDR3 is made up of 16 amino acids. The CDR3 DNA reads as TGTGCCAGTAGTATTAGGGGGACAGGGGGCTACAATGAGCAGTTCTTC. Translation gives CASSIRGTGGYNEQFF.

This chain connects TRBV7-9 to TRBJ1-5; D is uncertain. V was clipped by 6 bases and J by 6 bases, with 15 bases between them. The V gene's germline CDR1 is SEHNR and CDR2 FQNEAQ (reference sequence). This CDR3 has 14 amino acids. CDR3 sequence reads: CASSPRGEGQPQHF. The CDR3 nucleotides read TGTGCCAGCAGTCCACGGGGTGAAGGTCAGCCCCAGCATTTT.

V usage is TRBV6-6 and J usage is TRBJ2-7, with 10 bases identical to TRBD2. J gave up 4 bases and V 0 bases, and 3 bases lay outside the gene matches. The germline V gene encodes CDR1 MNHNY and CDR2 SVGAGI (reference sequence). The CDR3 contains 15 residues. The CDR3: CASSYSASGGYEQYF. DNA for the CDR3: TGTGCCAGCAGTTACTCAGCTAGCGGGGGTTACGAGCAGTACTTC.

This clone appeared a few times. This chain links TRBV6-6 with TRBJ1-3, with 9 bases aligning to TRBD1. The CDR3 contains 15 residues. With 6 bases clipped from V and 4 bases from J, the junction kept 7 bases outside the gene matches. Per germline, CDR1 MNHNY and CDR2 SVGAGI (reference sequence). The CDR3 nucleotides are TGTGCCAGCAGCATACAGGGGGCTGAAGGAAACACCATATATTTT. Encoded protein: CASSIQGAEGNTIYF.

The chain employs TRBV10-1 and TRBJ1-2; TRBD1 aligns across 7 bases. The germline gives CDR1 WNHNN, CDR2 SYGVQD (reference sequence). This CDR3 is built from 14 residues. Germline trimming cut 1 base from V and 4 bases from J; bases unmatched to any gene: 3. Here the CDR3 reads CASSEYRGPYGYTF. DNA for the CDR3: TGCGCCAGCAGTGAGTACAGGGGCCCCTATGGCTACACCTTC.

This clone has only a few counts. The chain has TRBV10-3 and TRBJ2-7; possible D gene TRBD1, 6 bases. Germline CDR1 ENHRY, CDR2 SYGVKD. CDR3 size: 13 residues. Trimming left V 4 bases short and J 0 bases short, with 7 bases between. This chain's CDR3 is CAISGTDSYEQYF. The CDR3 DNA sequence: TGTGCCATCAGTGGGACAGACTCCTACGAGCAGTACTTC.

The rearrangement joins TRBV6-5 to TRBJ1-5, with D maybe TRBD1 (6 bases). Trimming removed 5 bases at V and 8 bases at J, with 13 bases between. The CDR3 length is 13 residues. Germline CDR1 is MNHEY and CDR2 is SVGAGI. The CDR3 DNA follows: TGTGCCAGCAGTACGCGCAGGGGCGAGCCCCAGCATTTT. Translated, it gives CASSTRRGEPQHF.

This rearrangement joins TRBV7-2 to TRBJ1-6, with D hard to call. In germline, CDR1 is SGHTA, CDR2 FQGNSA. The CDR3 sequence is 14 residues long. Deletions cut 4 bases from V and 10 bases from J, with 14 bases between. The CDR3 DNA reads as TGTGCCAGCAGCTCTCCACGGGAGGCCTCACCCCTCCACTTT. Residues: CASSSPREASPLHF.